A selection of T cell receptor beta chains follows, all from one sample in a study of shared clonotypes between healthy human individuals. The repertoire was sequenced with immunoSEQ multiplex PCR; TCRdb's copy has only in-frame clones and lacks some. The sample has some 2 million clones; approximately 94% are singletons. The sample taken for sequencing was naive CD8+ T cells sorted from blood. The source of these receptors is a man between 18 and 35 years old in good health. CDR3s include the opening cysteine and the closing phenylalanine or tryptophan. Fields, in order: CDR3 protein, CDR3 DNA, J gene, V gene, clone size, D gene. The D gene is left open where the match is weak. Rows give clone size only sometimes, using once, few, many, or a class for an expanded clone.

CDR3 protein: CASSQETSGENYEQYF
CDR3 DNA: TGCGCCAGCAGCCAGGAGACTAGCGGGGAAAACTACGAGCAGTACTTC
J gene: TRBJ2-7
V gene: TRBV4-3
clone size: -
D gene: TRBD2

CDR3 protein: CASSGPIYNEQFF
CDR3 DNA: TGTGCCAGCAGTGGACCCATCTACAATGAGCAGTTCTTC
J gene: TRBJ2-1
V gene: TRBV6-5
clone size: -
D gene: -

CDR3 protein: CASSFRDSNTGELFF
CDR3 DNA: TGTGCCAGTAGTTTCCGGGACTCGAACACCGGGGAGCTGTTTTTT
J gene: TRBJ2-2
V gene: TRBV19
clone size: -
D gene: -

CDR3 protein: CASSPPRTGHPRNF
CDR3 DNA: TGTGCCAGCAGCCCTCCAAGGACAGGGCATCCGAGGAACTTC
J gene: TRBJ1-2
V gene: TRBV9
clone size: -
D gene: TRBD1

CDR3 protein: CASSLGNEQFF
CDR3 DNA: TGTGCCAGCAGCTTAGGGAATGAGCAGTTCTTC
J gene: TRBJ2-1
V gene: TRBV7-9
clone size: few
D gene: -

CDR3 protein: CASSGWGNPLHF
CDR3 DNA: TGCGCCAGCAGTGGTTGGGGGAACCCCCTCCACTTT
J gene: TRBJ1-6
V gene: TRBV23-1
clone size: -
D gene: -

CDR3 protein: CASSGFSGGYEQYF
CDR3 DNA: TGTGCCAGTAGTGGTTTTAGCGGGGGCTACGAGCAGTACTTC
J gene: TRBJ2-7
V gene: TRBV19
clone size: -
D gene: TRBD2

CDR3 protein: CASSGDSSGNTIYF
CDR3 DNA: TGTGCCAGCAGTGGGGACAGCTCTGGAAACACCATATATTTT
J gene: TRBJ1-3
V gene: TRBV6-5
clone size: -
D gene: TRBD1

CDR3 protein: CASSFSRDSLYYEQYF
CDR3 DNA: TGTGCCAGCAGTTTCTCCCGGGACAGCCTTTACTACGAGCAGTACTTC
J gene: TRBJ2-7
V gene: TRBV28
clone size: -
D gene: TRBD1

CDR3 protein: CASSLTGTGEDNEQFF
CDR3 DNA: TGTGCCAGCAGCTTAACCGGGACAGGGGAGGACAATGAGCAGTTCTTC
J gene: TRBJ2-1
V gene: TRBV7-3
clone size: -
D gene: TRBD1

CDR3 protein: CASTETGASYEQYF
CDR3 DNA: TGTGCCAGCACGGAGACAGGGGCCTCCTACGAGCAGTACTTC
J gene: TRBJ2-7
V gene: TRBV5-4
clone size: -
D gene: TRBD1

CDR3 protein: CASSLAQGAKKTQYF
CDR3 DNA: TGTGCCAGCAGCTTAGCACAGGGGGCGAAGAAGACCCAGTACTTC
J gene: TRBJ2-5
V gene: TRBV7-9
clone size: -
D gene: TRBD1

CDR3 protein: CSARDMEAFF
CDR3 DNA: TGCAGTGCGAGGGATATGGAAGCTTTCTTT
J gene: TRBJ1-1
V gene: TRBV20-1
clone size: -
D gene: -

CDR3 protein: CASTGSLTYEQYF
CDR3 DNA: TGTGCCAGCACGGGCAGTCTAACCTACGAGCAGTACTTC
J gene: TRBJ2-7
V gene: TRBV2
clone size: -
D gene: -

CDR3 protein: CASSLASRSDEQYF
CDR3 DNA: TGTGCCAGCAGCTTAGCGAGCAGGTCTGACGAGCAGTACTTC
J gene: TRBJ2-7
V gene: TRBV7-8
clone size: -
D gene: -

CDR3 protein: CASSFLGNEQFF
CDR3 DNA: TGTGCCAGCAGTTTTCTGGGGAATGAGCAGTTCTTC
J gene: TRBJ2-1
V gene: TRBV27
clone size: -
D gene: -

CDR3 protein: CASSYSSMGGYGYTF
CDR3 DNA: TGTGCCAGCAGTTACTCGAGCATGGGGGGGTATGGCTACACCTTC
J gene: TRBJ1-2
V gene: TRBV6-5
clone size: -
D gene: -

CDR3 protein: CASKVELAADTQYF
CDR3 DNA: TGTGCCAGCAAAGTCGAGCTAGCGGCAGATACGCAGTATTTT
J gene: TRBJ2-3
V gene: TRBV6-5
clone size: -
D gene: TRBD2

CDR3 protein: CASSIELRSSSYEQYF
CDR3 DNA: TGTGCCAGTAGTATCGAACTACGGAGTAGCTCCTACGAGCAGTACTTC
J gene: TRBJ2-7
V gene: TRBV19
clone size: -
D gene: -

CDR3 protein: CATRVTGSYEQYF
CDR3 DNA: TGCGCCACCCGAGTGACAGGGTCCTACGAGCAGTACTTC
J gene: TRBJ2-7
V gene: TRBV5-1
clone size: -
D gene: TRBD1

CDR3 protein: CASSDGTSVYNEQFF
CDR3 DNA: TGCGCCAGCAGCGACGGGACTAGCGTGTACAATGAGCAGTTCTTC
J gene: TRBJ2-1
V gene: TRBV5-1
clone size: once
D gene: TRBD2

CDR3 protein: CASSFGQGVGYTF
CDR3 DNA: TGTGCCAGCAGCTTCGGACAGGGGGTCGGCTACACCTTC
J gene: TRBJ1-2
V gene: TRBV7-9
clone size: once
D gene: TRBD1

CDR3 protein: CASSQEPGYENIQYF
CDR3 DNA: TGCGCCAGCAGCCAAGAGCCGGGGTACGAAAACATTCAGTACTTC
J gene: TRBJ2-4
V gene: TRBV4-1
clone size: -
D gene: -

CDR3 protein: CASSLYREPTFGNTIYF
CDR3 DNA: TGTGCCAGCAGCCTTTACAGGGAGCCGACTTTTGGAAACACCATATATTTT
J gene: TRBJ1-3
V gene: TRBV7-6
clone size: -
D gene: -

CDR3 protein: CASSFGQEDNSPLHF
CDR3 DNA: TGCGCCAGCAGCTTTGGACAGGAGGATAATTCACCCCTCCACTTT
J gene: TRBJ1-6
V gene: TRBV5-1
clone size: -
D gene: TRBD1

CDR3 protein: CASTNREGRETQYF
CDR3 DNA: TGCGCCAGCACTAACAGGGAGGGGAGAGAGACCCAGTACTTC
J gene: TRBJ2-5
V gene: TRBV5-1
clone size: -
D gene: -